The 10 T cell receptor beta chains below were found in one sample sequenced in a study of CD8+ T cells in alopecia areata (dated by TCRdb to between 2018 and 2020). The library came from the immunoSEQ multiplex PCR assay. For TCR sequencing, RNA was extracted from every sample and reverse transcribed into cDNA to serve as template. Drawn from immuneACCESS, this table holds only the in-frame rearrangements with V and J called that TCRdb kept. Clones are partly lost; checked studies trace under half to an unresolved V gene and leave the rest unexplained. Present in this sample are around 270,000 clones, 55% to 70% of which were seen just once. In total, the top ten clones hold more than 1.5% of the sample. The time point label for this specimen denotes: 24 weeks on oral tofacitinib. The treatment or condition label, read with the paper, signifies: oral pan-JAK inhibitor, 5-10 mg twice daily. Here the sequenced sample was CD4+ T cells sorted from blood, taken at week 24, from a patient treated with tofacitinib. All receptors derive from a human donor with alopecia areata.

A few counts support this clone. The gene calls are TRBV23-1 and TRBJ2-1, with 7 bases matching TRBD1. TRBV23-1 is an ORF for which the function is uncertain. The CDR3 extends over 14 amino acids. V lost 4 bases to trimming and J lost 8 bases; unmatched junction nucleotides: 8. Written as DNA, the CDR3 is TGCGCCAGCAGTCGCAACAGACAGGGTTATGAGCAGTTCTTC. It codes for CASSRNRQGYEQFF.

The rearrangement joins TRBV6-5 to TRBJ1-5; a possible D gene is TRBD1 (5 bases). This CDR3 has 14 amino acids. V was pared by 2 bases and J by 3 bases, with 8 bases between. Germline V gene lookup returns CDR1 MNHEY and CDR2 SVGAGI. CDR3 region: CASSYRGDNQPQHF. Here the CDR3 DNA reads TGTGCCAGCAGTTACCGGGGGGACAATCAGCCCCAGCATTTT.

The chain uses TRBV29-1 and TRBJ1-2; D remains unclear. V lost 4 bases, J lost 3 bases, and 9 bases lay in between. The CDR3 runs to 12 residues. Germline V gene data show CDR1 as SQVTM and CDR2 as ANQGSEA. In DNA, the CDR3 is TGCAGCGTTGCGACGGACTACTATGGCTACACCTTC. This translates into CSVATDYYGYTF.

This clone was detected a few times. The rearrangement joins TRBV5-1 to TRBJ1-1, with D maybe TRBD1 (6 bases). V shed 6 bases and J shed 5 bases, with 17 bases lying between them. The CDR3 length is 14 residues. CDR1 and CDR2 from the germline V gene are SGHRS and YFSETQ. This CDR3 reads CASTAQGSGTEAFF. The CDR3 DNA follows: TGCGCCAGCACCGCACAGGGCTCCGGAACTGAAGCTTTCTTT.

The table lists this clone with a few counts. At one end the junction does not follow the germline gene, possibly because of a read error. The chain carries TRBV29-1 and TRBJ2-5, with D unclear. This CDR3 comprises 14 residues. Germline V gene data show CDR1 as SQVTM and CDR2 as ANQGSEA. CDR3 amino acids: CSVEGRLSQETQYF. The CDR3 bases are TGCAGCGTCGAAGGAAGGCTCAGCCAAGAGACCCAGTACTTC.

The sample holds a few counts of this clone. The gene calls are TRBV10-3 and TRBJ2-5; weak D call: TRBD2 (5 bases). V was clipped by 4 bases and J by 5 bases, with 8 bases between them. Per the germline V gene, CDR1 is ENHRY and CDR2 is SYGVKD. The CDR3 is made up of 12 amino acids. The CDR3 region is CAISGSGETQYF. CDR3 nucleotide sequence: TGTGCCATCAGTGGATCGGGGGAGACCCAGTACTTC.

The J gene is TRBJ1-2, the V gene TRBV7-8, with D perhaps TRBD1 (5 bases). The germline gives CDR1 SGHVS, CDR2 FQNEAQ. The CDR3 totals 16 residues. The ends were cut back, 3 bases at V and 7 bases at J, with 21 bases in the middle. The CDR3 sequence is CASSLATATRPSGYTF. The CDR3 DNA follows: TGTGCCAGCAGCTTGGCGACAGCCACCCGGCCGAGTGGCTACACCTTC.

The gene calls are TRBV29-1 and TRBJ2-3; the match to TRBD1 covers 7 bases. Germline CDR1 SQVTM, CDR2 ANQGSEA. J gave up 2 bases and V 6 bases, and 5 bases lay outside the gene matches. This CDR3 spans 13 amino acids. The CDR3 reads CSVGQFFTDTQYF. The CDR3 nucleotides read TGCAGCGTGGGACAGTTTTTCACAGATACGCAGTATTTT.

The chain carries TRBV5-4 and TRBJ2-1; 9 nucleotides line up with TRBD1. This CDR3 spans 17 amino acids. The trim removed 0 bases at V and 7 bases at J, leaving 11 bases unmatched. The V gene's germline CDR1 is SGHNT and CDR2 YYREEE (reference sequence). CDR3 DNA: TGTGCCAGCAGCTTGGCCGGTGGGACAGGGACGGGGAATGAGCAGTTCTTC. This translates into CASSLAGGTGTGNEQFF.

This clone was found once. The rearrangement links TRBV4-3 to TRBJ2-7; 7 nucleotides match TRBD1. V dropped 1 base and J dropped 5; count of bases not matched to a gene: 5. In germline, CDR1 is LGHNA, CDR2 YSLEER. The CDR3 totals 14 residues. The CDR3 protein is CASSQGDSRNEQYF. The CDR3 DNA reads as TGCGCCAGCAGCCAAGGGGACAGTAGGAACGAGCAGTACTTC.